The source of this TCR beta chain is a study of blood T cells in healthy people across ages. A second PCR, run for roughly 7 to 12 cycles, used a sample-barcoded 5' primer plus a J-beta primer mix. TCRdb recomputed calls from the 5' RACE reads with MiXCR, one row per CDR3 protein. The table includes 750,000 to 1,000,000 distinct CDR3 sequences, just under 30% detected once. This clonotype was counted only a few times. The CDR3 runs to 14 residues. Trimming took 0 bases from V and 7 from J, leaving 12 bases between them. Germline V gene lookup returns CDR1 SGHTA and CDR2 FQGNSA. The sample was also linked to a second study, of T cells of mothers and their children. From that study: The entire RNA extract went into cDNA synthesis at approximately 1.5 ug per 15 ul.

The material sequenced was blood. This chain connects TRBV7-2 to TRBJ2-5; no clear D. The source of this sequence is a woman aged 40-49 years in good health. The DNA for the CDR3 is TGTGCCAGCAGCTTAGCGGGCACCCGAGGGACCCAGTACTTC. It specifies CASSLAGTRGTQYF.